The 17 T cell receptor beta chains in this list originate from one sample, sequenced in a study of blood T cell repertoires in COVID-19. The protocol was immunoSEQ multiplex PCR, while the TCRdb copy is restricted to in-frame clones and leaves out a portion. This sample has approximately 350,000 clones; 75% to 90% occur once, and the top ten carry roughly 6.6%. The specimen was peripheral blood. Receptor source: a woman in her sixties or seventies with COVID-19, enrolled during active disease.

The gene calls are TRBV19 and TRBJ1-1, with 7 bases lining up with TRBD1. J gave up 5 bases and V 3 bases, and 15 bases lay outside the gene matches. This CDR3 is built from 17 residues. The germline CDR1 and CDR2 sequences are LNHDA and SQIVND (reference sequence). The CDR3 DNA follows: TGTGCCAGTAGTATTTGTTGGGGCCCGACAGGGTGGACTGAAGCTTTCTTT. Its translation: CASSICWGPTGWTEAFF. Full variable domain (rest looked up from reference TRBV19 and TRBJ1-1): DGGITQSPKYLFRKEGQNVTLSCEQNLNHDAMYWYRQDPGQGLRLIYYSQIVNDFQKGDIAEGYSVSREKKESFPLTVTSAQKNPTAFYLCASSICWGPTGWTEAFFGQGTRLTVV.

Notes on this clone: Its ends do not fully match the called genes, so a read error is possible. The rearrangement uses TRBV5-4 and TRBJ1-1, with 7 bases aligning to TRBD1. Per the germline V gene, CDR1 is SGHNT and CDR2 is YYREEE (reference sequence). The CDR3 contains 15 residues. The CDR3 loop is CASRLAGGSWTEAFF. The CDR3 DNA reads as TGTGCCAGCAGGTTGGCAGGGGGGAGTTGGACTGAAGCTTTCTTT.

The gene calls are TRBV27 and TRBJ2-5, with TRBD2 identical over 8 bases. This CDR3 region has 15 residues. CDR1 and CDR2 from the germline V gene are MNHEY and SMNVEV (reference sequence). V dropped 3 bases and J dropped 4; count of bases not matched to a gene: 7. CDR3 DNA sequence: TGTGCCAGCAGTTTTGAGCGGGGGATCATAGAGACCCAGTACTTC. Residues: CASSFERGIIETQYF.

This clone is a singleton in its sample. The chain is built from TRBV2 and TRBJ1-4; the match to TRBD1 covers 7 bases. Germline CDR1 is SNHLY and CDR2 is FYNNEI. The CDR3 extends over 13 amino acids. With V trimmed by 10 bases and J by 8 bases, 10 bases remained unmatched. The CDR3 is CAIPGTVGEKLFF. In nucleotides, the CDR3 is TGTGCCATCCCCGGGACAGTAGGGGAAAAACTGTTTTTT.

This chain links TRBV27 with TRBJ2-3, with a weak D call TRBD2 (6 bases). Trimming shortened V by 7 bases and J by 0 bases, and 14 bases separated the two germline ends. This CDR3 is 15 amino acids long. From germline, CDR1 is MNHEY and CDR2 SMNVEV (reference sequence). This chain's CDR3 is CASTWGGPSTDTQYF. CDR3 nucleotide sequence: TGTGCCAGCACCTGGGGAGGACCTAGCACAGATACGCAGTATTTT.

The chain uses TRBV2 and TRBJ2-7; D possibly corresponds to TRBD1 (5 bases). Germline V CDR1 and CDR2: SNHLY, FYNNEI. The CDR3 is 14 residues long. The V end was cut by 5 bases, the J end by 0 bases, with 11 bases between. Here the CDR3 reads CASSQGLVSYEQYF. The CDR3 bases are TGTGCCAGCAGTCAGGGATTAGTCTCCTACGAGCAGTACTTC.

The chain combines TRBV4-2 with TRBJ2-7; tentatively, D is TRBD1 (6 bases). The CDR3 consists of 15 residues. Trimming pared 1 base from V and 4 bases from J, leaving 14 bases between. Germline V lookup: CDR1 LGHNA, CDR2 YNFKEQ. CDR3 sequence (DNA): TGTGCCAGCAGCCAAGGTTATGAGGGACAATACGAGCAGTACTTC. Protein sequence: CASSQGYEGQYEQYF.

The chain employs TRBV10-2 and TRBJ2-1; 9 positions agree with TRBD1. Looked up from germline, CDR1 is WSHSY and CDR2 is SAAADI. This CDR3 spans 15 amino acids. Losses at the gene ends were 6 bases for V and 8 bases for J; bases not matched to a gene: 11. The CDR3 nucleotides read TGCGCCAGCAGGGATCAGACAGGGGGATTAGATGAGCAGTTCTTC. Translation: CASRDQTGGLDEQFF.

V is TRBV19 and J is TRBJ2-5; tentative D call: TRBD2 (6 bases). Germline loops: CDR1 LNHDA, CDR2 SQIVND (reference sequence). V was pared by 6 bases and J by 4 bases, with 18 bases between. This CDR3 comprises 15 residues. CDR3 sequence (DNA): TGTGCCAGTAGGGCTCTTTTCGGGGGAGGAGAGACCCAGTACTTC. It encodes CASRALFGGGETQYF.

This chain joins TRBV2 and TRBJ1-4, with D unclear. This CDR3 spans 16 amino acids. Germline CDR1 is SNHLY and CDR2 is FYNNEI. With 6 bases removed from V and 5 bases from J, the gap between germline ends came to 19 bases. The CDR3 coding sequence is TGTGCCAGCAGAACCGGGAGGTTGGAGGGAAATGAAAAACTGTTTTTT. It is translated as CASRTGRLEGNEKLFF.

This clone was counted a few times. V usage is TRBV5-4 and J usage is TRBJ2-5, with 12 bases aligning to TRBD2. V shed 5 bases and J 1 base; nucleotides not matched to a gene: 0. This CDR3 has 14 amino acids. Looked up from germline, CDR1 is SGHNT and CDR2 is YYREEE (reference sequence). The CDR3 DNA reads TGTGCCAGCAGGACTAGCGGGGGCCAAGAGACCCAGTACTTC. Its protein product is CASRTSGGQETQYF.

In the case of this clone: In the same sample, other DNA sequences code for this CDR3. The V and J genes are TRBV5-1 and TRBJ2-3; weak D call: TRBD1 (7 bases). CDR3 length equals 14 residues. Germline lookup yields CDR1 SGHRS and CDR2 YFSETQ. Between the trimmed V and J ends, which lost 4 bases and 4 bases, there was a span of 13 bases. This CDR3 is CASSLGQRADTQYF. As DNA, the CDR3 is TGCGCCAGCAGCCTGGGACAGCGGGCAGATACGCAGTATTTT.

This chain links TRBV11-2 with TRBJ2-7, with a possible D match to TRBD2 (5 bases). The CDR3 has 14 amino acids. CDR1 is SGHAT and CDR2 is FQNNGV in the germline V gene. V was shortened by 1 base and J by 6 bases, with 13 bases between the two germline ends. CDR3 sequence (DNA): TGTGCCAGCAGCTTAGGCGGAGCTAGCAGCGAGCAGTACTTC. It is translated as CASSLGGASSEQYF.

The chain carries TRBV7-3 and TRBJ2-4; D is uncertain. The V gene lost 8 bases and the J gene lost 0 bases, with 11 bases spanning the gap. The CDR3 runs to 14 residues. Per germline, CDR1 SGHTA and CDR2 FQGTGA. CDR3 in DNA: TGTGCCAGCGTGGGCAGCCTAGCCAAAAACATTCAGTACTTC. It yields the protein CASVGSLAKNIQYF. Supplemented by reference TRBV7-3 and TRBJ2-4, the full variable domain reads GAGVSQTPSNKVTEKGKYVELRCDPISGHTALYWYRQSLGQGPEFLIYFQGTGAADDSGLPNDRFFAVRPEGSVSTLKIQRTERGDSAVYLCASVGSLAKNIQYFGAGTRLSVL.

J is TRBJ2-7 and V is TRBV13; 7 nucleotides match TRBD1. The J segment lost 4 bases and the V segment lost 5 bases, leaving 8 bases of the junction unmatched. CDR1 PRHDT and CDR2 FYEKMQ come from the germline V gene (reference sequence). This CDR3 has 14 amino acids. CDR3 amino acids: CASSRGQIGYEQYF. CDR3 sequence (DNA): TGTGCCAGCAGCCGGGGACAGATAGGTTACGAGCAGTACTTC. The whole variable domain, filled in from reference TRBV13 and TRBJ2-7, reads AAGVIQSPRHLIKEKRETATLKCYPIPRHDTVYWYQQGPGQDPQFLISFYEKMQSDKGSIPDRFSAQQFSDYHSELNMSSLELGDSALYFCASSRGQIGYEQYFGPGTRLTVT.

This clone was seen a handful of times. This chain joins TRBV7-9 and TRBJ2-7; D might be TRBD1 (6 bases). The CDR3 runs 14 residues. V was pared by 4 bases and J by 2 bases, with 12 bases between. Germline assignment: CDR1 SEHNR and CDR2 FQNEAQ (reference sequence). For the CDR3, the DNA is TGTGCCAGCAGCTCCCGCGACAGGACCTACGAGCAGTACTTC. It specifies CASSSRDRTYEQYF.

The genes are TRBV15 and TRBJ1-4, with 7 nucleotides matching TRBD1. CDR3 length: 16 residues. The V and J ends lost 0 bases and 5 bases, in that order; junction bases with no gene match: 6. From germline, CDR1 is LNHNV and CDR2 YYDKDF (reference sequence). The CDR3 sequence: CATSRDLRQGNEKLFF. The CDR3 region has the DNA TGTGCCACCAGCAGAGATCTGAGACAGGGAAATGAAAAACTGTTTTTT.